A selection of T cell receptor beta chains follows, all from one sample in a study of shared clonotypes between healthy human individuals. Assay: immunoSEQ multiplex PCR; the TCRdb copy retains only in-frame clones and omits some. This table has fewer than 850,000 clones, around 72% appearing once. Sequenced material: memory CD4+ T cells sorted from blood. The receptors originated from a woman in her twenties or thirties in good health. Both conserved end residues are part of each CDR3. Each record gives: clone size, J gene, D gene, CDR3 length, V gene, CDR3 protein, CDR3 DNA. A D gene is named only where the DNA matches it firmly. Clone size is shown for a subset of rows, as once, few, many or a class of expanded clone.

>-|TRBJ2-5|TRBD1|13|TRBV30
CAWRGTGLKTQYF
TGTGCCTGGAGAGGGACAGGTCTAAAAACCCAGTACTTC
>once|TRBJ1-1|-|14|TRBV25-1
CASSPTVQGHEAFF
TGTGCCAGCAGTCCCACTGTGCAGGGGCACGAAGCTTTCTTT
>-|TRBJ2-2|TRBD2|16|TRBV5-1
CASSLYGTTNTGELFF
TGCGCCAGCAGCTTATACGGGACTACGAACACCGGGGAGCTGTTTTTT
>-|TRBJ1-5|-|12|TRBV6-1
CASSEGRQPQHF
TGTGCCAGCAGTGAGGGACGTCAGCCCCAGCATTTT
>-|TRBJ2-2|TRBD2|16|TRBV30
CAWSPSGIRALGELFF
TGTGCCTGGAGTCCAAGCGGGATTCGTGCCCTCGGGGAGCTGTTTTTT
>many|TRBJ1-3|-|12|TRBV28
CASSFTGNTIYF
TGTGCCAGCAGTTTCACTGGAAACACCATATATTTT
>-|TRBJ1-4|-|16|TRBV6-1
CASSEPFAATNEKLFF
TGTGCCAGCAGTGAACCTTTTGCGGCAACTAATGAAAAACTGTTTTTT
>-|TRBJ2-2|TRBD1|17|TRBV28
CASSLPTGGPNTGELFF
TGTGCCAGCAGTTTACCCACAGGGGGCCCGAACACCGGGGAGCTGTTTTTT
>-|TRBJ1-3|-|11|TRBV28
CASSLGNTIYF
TGTGCCAGCAGTCTTGGAAACACCATATATTTT
>-|TRBJ2-1|-|14|TRBV7-2
CASSLAGLVNEQFF
TGTGCCAGCAGCTTAGCTGGTTTGGTTAATGAGCAGTTCTTC
>-|TRBJ1-4|-|13|TRBV2
CASRQGGGEKLFF
TGTGCCAGCAGACAGGGTGGGGGTGAAAAACTGTTTTTT
>-|TRBJ2-2|TRBD2|14|TRBV2
CASRTSGSTGELFF
TGTGCCAGCAGGACTAGCGGGAGCACCGGGGAGCTGTTTTTT
>-|TRBJ2-7|TRBD2|16|TRBV7-9
CASSQVGGGRALEQYF
TGTGCCAGCAGCCAAGTAGGAGGCGGGAGGGCTTTAGAGCAGTACTTC
>-|TRBJ2-1|-|12|TRBV2
CASLRFMGEQFF
TGTGCCAGCTTGCGATTTATGGGTGAGCAGTTCTTC
>few|TRBJ2-5|-|14|TRBV6-5
CASSSIPFQETQYF
TGTGCCAGCAGTTCCATACCGTTCCAAGAGACCCAGTACTTC
>-|TRBJ2-7|-|16|TRBV19
CASSIGGAGSRYEQYF
TGTGCCAGTAGTATTGGGGGCGCAGGGAGTAGATACGAGCAGTACTTC
>-|TRBJ1-3|-|13|TRBV4-1
CASSQVQENTIYF
TGCGCCAGCAGCCAAGTCCAAGAAAACACCATATATTTT
>-|TRBJ2-2|-|14|TRBV25-1
CASSEYTNTGELFF
TGTGCCAGCAGTGAATATACCAACACCGGGGAGCTGTTTTTT
>-|TRBJ2-2|-|13|TRBV5-1
CASSLEYTGELFF
TGCGCCAGCAGCTTAGAGTACACCGGGGAGCTGTTTTTT
>few|TRBJ2-2|-|15|TRBV21-1
CASSFHRGNTGELFF
TGTGCCAGCAGCTTTCACAGGGGAAACACCGGGGAGCTGTTTTTT
>-|TRBJ2-7|TRBD2|15|TRBV7-8
CASSLVLAGHYEQYF
TGTGCCAGCAGCTTAGTTCTAGCGGGACACTACGAGCAGTACTTC
>-|TRBJ1-1|-|15|TRBV9
CASSVGGGGNTEAFF
TGTGCCAGCAGCGTAGGTGGAGGGGGGAACACTGAAGCTTTCTTT
>-|TRBJ2-1|-|15|TRBV7-9
CASSLLRGSYNEQFF
TGTGCCAGCAGCCTCCTACGGGGTTCCTACAATGAGCAGTTCTTC
>-|TRBJ2-7|-|11|TRBV7-2
CASSLGAALVF
TGTGCCAGCAGCTTAGGAGCAGCCCTAGTCTTC
>-|TRBJ1-2|-|14|TRBV5-8
CASSREGRNYGYTF
TGTGCCAGCAGCCGGGAGGGGAGGAACTATGGCTACACCTTC
>-|TRBJ2-7|TRBD2|14|TRBV28
CASSRTSGGYEQYF
TGTGCCAGCAGCCGCACTAGCGGAGGCTACGAGCAGTACTTC
>many|TRBJ2-4|-|11|TRBV28
CASSKENIQYF
TGTGCCAGCAGTAAAGAGAACATTCAGTACTTC
>once|TRBJ2-7|TRBD1|15|TRBV7-2
CASSLTGEGFYEQYF
TGTGCCAGCAGCTTAACAGGGGAAGGGTTTTACGAGCAGTACTTC
>once|TRBJ1-1|-|12|TRBV28
CAIVGWNTEAFF
TGTGCCATCGTGGGGTGGAACACTGAAGCTTTCTTT
>-|TRBJ2-7|-|13|TRBV6-1
CASSETRDYEQYF
TGTGCCAGCAGTGAAACCCGGGATTACGAGCAGTACTTC